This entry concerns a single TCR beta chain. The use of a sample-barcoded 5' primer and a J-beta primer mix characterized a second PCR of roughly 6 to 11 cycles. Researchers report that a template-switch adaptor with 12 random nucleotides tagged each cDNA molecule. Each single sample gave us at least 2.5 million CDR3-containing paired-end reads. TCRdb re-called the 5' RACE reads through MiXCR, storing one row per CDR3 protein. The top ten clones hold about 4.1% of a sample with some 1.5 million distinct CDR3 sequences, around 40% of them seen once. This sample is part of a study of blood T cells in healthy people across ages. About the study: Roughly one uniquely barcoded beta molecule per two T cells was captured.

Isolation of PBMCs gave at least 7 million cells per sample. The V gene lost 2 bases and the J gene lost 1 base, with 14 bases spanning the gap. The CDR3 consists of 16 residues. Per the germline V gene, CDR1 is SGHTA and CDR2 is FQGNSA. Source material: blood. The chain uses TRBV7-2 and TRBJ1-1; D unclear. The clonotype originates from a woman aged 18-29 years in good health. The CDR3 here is CASSLTGTPGNTEAFF. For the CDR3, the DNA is TGTGCCAGCAGCTTAACCGGTACCCCAGGGAACACTGAAGCTTTCTTT.